This TCR beta chain came from a study of blood T cell repertoires in COVID-19. Study background: The United States, Italy and Spain were the sources of the acute and convalescent COVID-19 samples. PBMCs, B-cell-depleted T cells, or T cells provided the cDNA or gDNA that made up the material.

The V segment lost 4 bases and the J segment 3 bases; nucleotides outside the gene matches: 8. The CDR3 has 16 residues. Per germline, CDR1 SGHVS and CDR2 FNYEAQ. In the original analysis: Researchers report that nucleated cell counts were estimated from reference gene primer amplification. Sequencing was performed with immunoSEQ multiplex PCR; in TCRdb, only in-frame clones are kept and a portion is missing. V, J and clone size are taken as reported in that table, and D and trimming were inferred from the DNA itself. The data hold approximately 250,000 clones, with 85% observed a single time. This chain links TRBV7-6 with TRBJ2-7; 11 nucleotides line up with TRBD2. Input material: peripheral blood. This clonotype was sampled from a man aged 35 to 55 with acute or convalescent COVID-19. CDR3 sequence reads: CASSSSSSGGYYEQYF. DNA for the CDR3: TGTGCCAGCAGCTCGTCCTCTAGCGGGGGGTACTACGAGCAGTACTTC.